This T cell receptor beta chain was found in a study of blood T cell repertoires in COVID-19. The method was immunoSEQ multiplex PCR; TCRdb's version includes in-frame clones alone and lacks a portion of them. This sample has about 280,000 clones, with 85% found just once. The sample holds one count of this clone. The V gene's germline CDR1 is SEHNR and CDR2 FQNEAQ (reference sequence). V shed 7 bases and J shed 4 bases, with 14 bases lying between them. This CDR3 is built from 14 residues. The receptor's source is a woman between 50 and 59 years old who had recovered from COVID-19. The chain combines TRBV7-9 with TRBJ1-5, with D hard to call. Sequences were obtained from PBMCs or T cells enriched from blood (not recorded which). CDR3 in DNA: TGTGCCAGCACCGACGGCAGGTTAAATCAGCCCCAGCATTTT. It encodes CASTDGRLNQPQHF.